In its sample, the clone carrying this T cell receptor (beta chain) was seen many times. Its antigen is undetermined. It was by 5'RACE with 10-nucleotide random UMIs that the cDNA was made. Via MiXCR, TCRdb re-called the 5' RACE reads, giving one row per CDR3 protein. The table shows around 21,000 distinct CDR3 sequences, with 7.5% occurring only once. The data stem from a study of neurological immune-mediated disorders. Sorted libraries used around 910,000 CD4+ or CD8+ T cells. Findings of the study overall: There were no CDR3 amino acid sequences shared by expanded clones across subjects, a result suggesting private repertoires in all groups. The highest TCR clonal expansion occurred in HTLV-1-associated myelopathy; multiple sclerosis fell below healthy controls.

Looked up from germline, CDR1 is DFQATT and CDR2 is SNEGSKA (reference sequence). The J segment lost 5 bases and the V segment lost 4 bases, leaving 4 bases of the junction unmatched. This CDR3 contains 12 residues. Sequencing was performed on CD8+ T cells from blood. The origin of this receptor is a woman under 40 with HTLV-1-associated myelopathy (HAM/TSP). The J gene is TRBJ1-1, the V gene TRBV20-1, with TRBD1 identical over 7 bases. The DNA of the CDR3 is TGCAGTGCTACGTCCAGGGGGACTGAAGCTTTCTTT. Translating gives CSATSRGTEAFF.